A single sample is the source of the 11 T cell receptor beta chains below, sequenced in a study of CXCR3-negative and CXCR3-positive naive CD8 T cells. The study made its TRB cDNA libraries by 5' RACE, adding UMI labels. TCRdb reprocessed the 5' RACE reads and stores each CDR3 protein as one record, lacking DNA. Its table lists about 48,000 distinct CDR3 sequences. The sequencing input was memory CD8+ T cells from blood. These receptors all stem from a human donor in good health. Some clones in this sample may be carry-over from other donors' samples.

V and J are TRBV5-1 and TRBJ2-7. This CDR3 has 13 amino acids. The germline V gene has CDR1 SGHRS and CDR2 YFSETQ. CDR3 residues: CASSLQPGYEQYF. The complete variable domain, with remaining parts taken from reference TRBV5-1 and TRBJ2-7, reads KAGVTQTPRYLIKTRGQQVTLSCSPISGHRSVSWYQQTPGQGLQFLFEYFSETQRNKGNFPGRFSGRQFSNSRSEMNVSTLELGDSALYLCASSLQPGYEQYFGPGTRLTVT.

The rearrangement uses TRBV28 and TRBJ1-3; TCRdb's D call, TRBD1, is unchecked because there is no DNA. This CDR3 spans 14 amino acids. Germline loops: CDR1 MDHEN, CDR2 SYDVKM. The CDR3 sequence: CASSLGQAGNTIYF.

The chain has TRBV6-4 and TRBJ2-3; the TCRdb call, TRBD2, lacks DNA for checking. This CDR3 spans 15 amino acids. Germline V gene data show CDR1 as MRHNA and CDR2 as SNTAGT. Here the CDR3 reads CASSGSSGGTDTQYF.

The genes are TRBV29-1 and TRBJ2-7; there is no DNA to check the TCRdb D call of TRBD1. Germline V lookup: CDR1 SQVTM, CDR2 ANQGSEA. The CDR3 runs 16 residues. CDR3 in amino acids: CSVEDGVEDRHYEQYF.

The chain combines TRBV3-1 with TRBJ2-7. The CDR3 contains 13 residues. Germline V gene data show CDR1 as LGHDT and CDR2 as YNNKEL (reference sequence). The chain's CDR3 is CASSQDFPETQYF.

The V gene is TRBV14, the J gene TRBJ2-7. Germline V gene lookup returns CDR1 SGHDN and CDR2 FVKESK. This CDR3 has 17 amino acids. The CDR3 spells CASSQGVIIHSTYEQYF.

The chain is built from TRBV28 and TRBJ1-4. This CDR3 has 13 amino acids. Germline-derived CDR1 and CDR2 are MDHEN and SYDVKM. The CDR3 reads CATASATNEKLFF.

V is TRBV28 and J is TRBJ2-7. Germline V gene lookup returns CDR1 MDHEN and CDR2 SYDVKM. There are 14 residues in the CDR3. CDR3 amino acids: CASSSSSYPNEQYF.

The CDR3 reads CSAHLSPDEQFF. This chain connects TRBV29-1 to TRBJ2-1; TCRdb calls TRBD1, which cannot be checked without DNA. The CDR3 is 12 amino acids. Germline assignment: CDR1 SQVTM and CDR2 ANQGSEA.

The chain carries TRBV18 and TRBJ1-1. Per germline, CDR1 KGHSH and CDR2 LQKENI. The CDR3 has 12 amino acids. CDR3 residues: CASSSMNTEAFF.

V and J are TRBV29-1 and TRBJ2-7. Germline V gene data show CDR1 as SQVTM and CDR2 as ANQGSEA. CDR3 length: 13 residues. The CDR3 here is CSVDADASPKQYF.